Shown below are 11 T cell receptor beta chains from a single sample sequenced in a study of shared clonotypes between healthy human individuals (dated by TCRdb to 2020 to 2022). Library construction relied on the immunoSEQ multiplex PCR assay. The clones in this table, taken by TCRdb from immuneACCESS, are in-frame only. Not every clone is retained; where verified, under half of the shortfall comes from an unresolved V gene, and the cause of the rest is unknown. This sample is represented by approximately 720,000 clones; about two thirds of them were singletons. The top ten hold approximately 2% of the sample. What was sequenced was memory CD4+ T cells sorted from blood. The cell subset or site label of this sample denotes: CD45RA-negative fraction. These receptors came from a woman in her thirties in good health.

The CDR3 DNA reads TGTGCCAGCAGTCTGGGGGTCATTTACGAGCAGTACTTC. Translating it yields CASSLGVIYEQYF. The J gene is TRBJ2-7, the V gene TRBV25-1; D may be TRBD1 or TRBD2 (5 bases each). Between the trimmed V and J ends, which lost 5 bases and 4 bases, there was a span of 12 bases. Looked up from germline, CDR1 is MGHDK and CDR2 is SYGVNS. The CDR3 runs 13 residues.

This chain links TRBV7-9 with TRBJ1-3; D not resolved. This CDR3 has 15 amino acids. Germline assignment: CDR1 SEHNR and CDR2 FQNEAQ (reference sequence). The V gene lost 1 base and the J gene lost 4 bases, with 11 bases spanning the gap. The CDR3 coding sequence is TGTGCCAGCAGCTTAGGTACCCAGGCCGGAAACACCATATATTTT. This codes for CASSLGTQAGNTIYF.

The chain recombines TRBV6-5 with TRBJ1-5; no reliable D call. Trimming took off 3 bases at V and 2 bases at J, with 11 bases between the two ends. The CDR3 extends over 15 amino acids. CDR1 and CDR2 (germline): MNHEY, SVGAGI. CDR3: CASSYRSGGNQPQHF. The CDR3 DNA reads as TGTGCCAGCAGTTATCGATCCGGGGGCAATCAGCCCCAGCATTTT.

The J gene is TRBJ2-7, the V gene TRBV21-1; the D call in the table, TRBD1, was not verified against the DNA. TRBV21-1 is annotated as a pseudogene. The CDR3 totals 15 residues. The CDR3 nucleotides are TGTGCCACCTGCTGGAGGGGGACAGTCTCCTACGAGCAGTACTTC. Translating gives CATCWRGTVSYEQYF.

The V and J genes are TRBV6-6 and TRBJ2-1, with 16 bases that match TRBD2. V shed 6 bases, J shed 4 bases, and the junction held 3 bases outside the gene matches. The V gene's germline CDR1 is MNHNY and CDR2 SVGAGI (reference sequence). This CDR3 has 16 residues. The CDR3 loop is CASSRGLAGGYNEQFF. In nucleotides, the CDR3 is TGTGCCAGCAGCCGGGGACTAGCGGGAGGGTACAATGAGCAGTTCTTC.

This chain connects TRBV2 to TRBJ2-7, with D hard to call. V was trimmed by 5 bases and J by 1 base, leaving 12 bases between them. The CDR3 runs 14 residues. The germline V gene has CDR1 SNHLY and CDR2 FYNNEI. The CDR3 reads CASSTGRTSYEQYF. CDR3 coding DNA: TGTGCCAGCAGTACCGGTAGGACGTCCTACGAGCAGTACTTC.

The chain uses TRBV11-3 and TRBJ1-1; TRBD1 matches 9 bases. Germline CDR1 SGHNT, CDR2 YENEEA. The length of the CDR3 is 15 residues. Unmatched junction bases numbered 7, after V lost 6 bases and J lost 2 bases. CDR3 DNA sequence: TGTGCCAGCAGGTGGGACAGGGTAAGCAACACTGAAGCTTTCTTT. Translating it yields CASRWDRVSNTEAFF.

This clone was seen a handful of times. Other nucleotide sequences in the sample specify the same CDR3. The chain has TRBV28 and TRBJ1-2; possibly TRBD1 for D (5 bases). The length of the CDR3 is 13 residues. CDR1 MDHEN and CDR2 SYDVKM come from the germline V gene. The V end lost 5 bases, the J end lost 3 bases, and 10 bases lay between the germline ends. The CDR3 reads CASSPGTDYGYTF. The CDR3, as DNA: TGTGCCAGCAGTCCTGGGACGGACTATGGCTACACCTTC.

This clone was seen only a few times. The chain is built from TRBV5-8 and TRBJ1-1; D may be TRBD1 (6 bases). This CDR3 region has 17 residues. V lost 0 bases and J 2 bases, leaving 17 bases between the germline ends. In germline, CDR1 is SGHTS, CDR2 YDEGEE. The CDR3 is CASSLALGRTVNTEAFF. DNA for the CDR3: TGTGCCAGCAGCTTGGCCTTGGGTAGGACAGTTAACACTGAAGCTTTCTTT.

The V and J genes are TRBV5-5 and TRBJ1-5, with unresolved D. The CDR3 extends over 16 amino acids. Deletions cut 3 bases from V and 0 bases from J, with 13 bases between. Germline assignment: CDR1 SGHKS and CDR2 YYEKEE (reference sequence). The CDR3 region is CASSSRADNSNQPQHF. In DNA, the CDR3 is TGTGCCAGCAGCTCCCGGGCCGATAATAGCAATCAGCCCCAGCATTTT.

This clone occurred a few times. The chain has TRBV27 and TRBJ2-5, with 10 bases identical to TRBD2. With V trimmed by 6 bases and J by 1 base, 5 bases remained unmatched. Per germline, CDR1 MNHEY and CDR2 SMNVEV (reference sequence). The length of the CDR3 is 15 residues. The CDR3 nucleotides read TGTGCCAGCAGAAATAGCGGGGGGCCCCAAGAGACCCAGTACTTC. This gives the protein CASRNSGGPQETQYF.